The present T cell receptor beta chain was sequenced within a study of cytomegalovirus exposure and HLA in healthy donors. Broader study findings: Per published reports, the classifier diagnosed cytomegalovirus status with high specificity and sensitivity. According to an earlier analysis, most TCR beta V segments yielded productive rearrangements about 90% or about 30% of the time. The investigators catalogued some 150 TCR beta chains as cytomegalovirus-associated.

Turning to this clone: As yet, its antigen is unknown.

PCR was performed using 60 Vbeta and 13 Jbeta primers. Generated by immunoSEQ multiplex PCR, the TCRdb table keeps only in-frame clones and is missing some. The table lists roughly 76,000 clones. Sequencing was performed on PBMCs. The clonotype comes from a female donor in good health and CMV-seropositive.

The CDR3, as DNA: TGTGCCAGCAGCTCGTGGACAGGGGGAGCCTACGAGCAGTACTTC. This encodes CASSSWTGGAYEQYF. The J gene is TRBJ2-7, the V gene TRBV7-9; 10 positions agree with TRBD1. V was pared by 4 bases and J by 2 bases, with 5 bases of the junction left unmatched. Germline V lookup: CDR1 SEHNR, CDR2 FQNEAQ (reference sequence). The CDR3 sequence is 15 residues long.